This TCR beta chain was sequenced during a study of blood T cell repertoires in COVID-19. Looking at the study overall: Material from acute and convalescent COVID-19 was sourced from the United States, Italy and Spain. PBMCs, B-cell-depleted T cells, or T cells were the source of the cDNA or gDNA that made up the material.

CDR1 is MNHEY and CDR2 is SVGAGI in the germline V gene. Trimming took 6 bases from V and 6 from J, leaving 12 bases between them. CDR3 size: 13 residues. Per the original methods: Counts of nucleated cells, estimated from reference gene primer amplification, were obtained. Some clones are missing from TCRdb's copy, which holds only in-frame ones; the method was immunoSEQ multiplex PCR. The DNA gave D and trimming, while V, J and clone size come from that table. The sample consists of under 200,000 clones, over 75% of them appearing once. V and J are TRBV6-5 and TRBJ1-5; D call uncertain. The specimen sequenced was peripheral blood. This sequence was found in a man in his 70s with active or convalescent COVID-19. This CDR3 reads CASSLNAGQPQHF. CDR3 DNA: TGTGCCAGCAGCTTAAATGCGGGTCAGCCCCAGCATTTT.